These T cell receptor beta chains were read from a single sample in a study of blood T cell repertoires in COVID-19. The table came from immunoSEQ multiplex PCR; TCRdb's copy has only in-frame clones and leaves some out. The data contain over 60,000 clones, around 90% of them seen just once; the ten biggest clones take up roughly 0.53%. The sequenced material came from peripheral blood. The receptor set was obtained from a man aged 45-65 years with COVID-19, enrolled during active disease. CDR3s include the opening cysteine and the closing phenylalanine or tryptophan. D genes are given only for firm matches. Not every row has a clone size; where given, it reads once, few, many or a size class.

V,J,D,size,DNA,CDR3
TRBV29-1,TRBJ1-6,NA,NA,TGCAGCGCCCGAGGGGGGGCCCCCAGTTCACCCCTCCACTTT,CSARGGAPSSPLHF
TRBV20-1,TRBJ2-1,NA,NA,TGCAGTGCTAGATCGAGAGATGAGCAGTTCTTC,CSARSRDEQFF
TRBV7-2,TRBJ2-7,NA,NA,TGTGCCAGCAGCTTATCATGGATCTCCCGGGTCTCCTACGAGCAGTACTTC,CASSLSWISRVSYEQYF
TRBV19,TRBJ1-4,NA,NA,TGTGCCAGTAGTATACTAGGACACCATGCAACTAATGAAAAACTGTTTTTT,CASSILGHHATNEKLFF
TRBV15,TRBJ2-7,NA,NA,TGTGCCACCAGCAGAGGCACTACGGCCTCCTACGAGCAGTACTTC,CATSRGTTASYEQYF
TRBV9,TRBJ2-1,NA,NA,TGTGCCAGCAGCGTAGGGCTTAGGGGGGAGGAGCGGGGCAATGAGCAGTTCTTC,CASSVGLRGEERGNEQFF
TRBV30,TRBJ1-1,NA,NA,TGTGCCTGGAGTTGGAGAGGGTGGGCTTTCTTT,CAWSWRGWAFF
TRBV25-1,TRBJ1-2,NA,NA,TGTGCCAGCAGTGAAGGGCAGACCTATGGCTACACCTTC,CASSEGQTYGYTF
TRBV5-1,TRBJ2-1,TRBD2,NA,TGCGCCAGCAGCTTGGAAACCGGGACTAGCGGTTACAATGAGCAGTTCTTC,CASSLETGTSGYNEQFF
TRBV2,TRBJ2-1,TRBD2,NA,TGTGCCAGCAGCCTAGCGGGAGCGTACAATGAGCAGTTCTTC,CASSLAGAYNEQFF
TRBV5-8,TRBJ1-3,NA,NA,TGTGCCAGCAGCTTGGGGGACTACTCTGGAAACACCATATATTTT,CASSLGDYSGNTIYF
TRBV6-5,TRBJ1-2,NA,NA,TGTGCCAGCACCGAAACAGGCCAGGAGGGCTACACCTTC,CASTETGQEGYTF
TRBV19,TRBJ1-6,NA,NA,TGTGCCAGTAGTACTGTCAACAGGGACTCCTATAATTCACCCCTCCACTTT,CASSTVNRDSYNSPLHF
TRBV6-1,TRBJ1-1,TRBD1,once,TGTGCCAGCAGTGTTCCCCGGAGGGGGCGGTGGACTGAAGCTTTCTTT,CASSVPRRGRWTEAFF
TRBV2,TRBJ2-7,TRBD1,NA,TGTGCCAGCAGTGGGGGACAGGGAGCCTACGAGCAGTACTTC,CASSGGQGAYEQYF
TRBV5-1,TRBJ2-7,TRBD2,once,TGCGCCAGCAGCTTGGGACTAGCGGGAGTTAAGTACGAGCAGTACTTC,CASSLGLAGVKYEQYF